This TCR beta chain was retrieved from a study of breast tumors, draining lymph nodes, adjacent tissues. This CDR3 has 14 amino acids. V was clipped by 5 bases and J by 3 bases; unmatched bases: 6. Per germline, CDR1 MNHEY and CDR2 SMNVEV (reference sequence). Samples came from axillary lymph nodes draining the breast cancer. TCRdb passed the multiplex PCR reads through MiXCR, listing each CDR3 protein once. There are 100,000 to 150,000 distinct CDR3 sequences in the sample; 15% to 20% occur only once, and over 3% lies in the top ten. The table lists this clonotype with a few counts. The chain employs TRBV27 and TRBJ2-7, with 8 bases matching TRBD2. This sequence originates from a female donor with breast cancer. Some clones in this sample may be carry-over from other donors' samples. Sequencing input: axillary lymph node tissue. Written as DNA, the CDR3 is TGTGCCAGCAGTCAACTAGCGGACTTCTACGAGCAGTACTTC. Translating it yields CASSQLADFYEQYF.